One sample yielded the 23 T cell receptor beta chains listed below, sequenced in a study of identical twins. TCRdb analysed the 5' RACE reads with MiXCR anew, one entry per CDR3 protein. Of about 890,000 distinct CDR3 sequences in the sample, approximately 13% are singletons; the top ten hold roughly 1.5%. The sample also formed part of further work on yellow fever vaccine responses in identical twins.

Sample: PBMCs. The receptors derive from a young woman in good health.

This clonotype appeared once. The chain carries TRBV5-5 and TRBJ2-5; no clear D. The germline V gene has CDR1 SGHKS and CDR2 YYEKEE (reference sequence). V dropped 3 bases and J dropped 3 bases, with 12 bases sitting between them. The length of the CDR3 is 14 residues. The CDR3 bases are TGTGCCAGCAGCTCTATACGGGCGGAAGAGACCCAGTACTTC. This encodes CASSSIRAEETQYF.

V and J are TRBV11-3 and TRBJ1-3; no clear D gene. The V end was cut by 7 bases, the J end by 0 bases, with 10 bases between. This CDR3 is 14 amino acids long. Germline CDR1 and CDR2: SGHNT and YENEEA. CDR3 loop: CASTQLSSGNTIYF. The CDR3 DNA reads as TGTGCCAGCACCCAGTTGAGCTCTGGAAACACCATATATTTT.

V and J are TRBV6-1 and TRBJ2-2; 8 bases align to TRBD1. Germline V gives CDR1 MNHNS, CDR2 SASEGT. The V gene end was trimmed by 5 bases and the J gene end by 4 bases; junction bases not matched to a gene: 6. The CDR3 is 15 amino acids. The CDR3 region is CASSPGGHITGELFF. The CDR3 bases are TGTGCCAGCAGTCCAGGGGGCCATATCACCGGGGAGCTGTTTTTT.

J is TRBJ1-1 and V is TRBV11-3; 8 bases map to TRBD1. From germline, CDR1 is SGHNT and CDR2 YENEEA. This CDR3 spans 16 amino acids. The V and J ends lost 3 bases and 0 bases, in that order; junction bases with no gene match: 6. The CDR3 sequence is CASSFATGVVNTEAFF. CDR3 nucleotide sequence: TGTGCCAGCAGCTTTGCGACAGGGGTGGTGAACACTGAAGCTTTCTTT.

J is TRBJ1-1 and V is TRBV7-9; D might be TRBD1 (5 bases). The ends were cut back, 5 bases at V and 6 bases at J, with 16 bases in the middle. This CDR3 spans 14 amino acids. CDR1 and CDR2 from the germline V gene are SEHNR and FQNEAQ (reference sequence). CDR3: CASSRFLGGSEAFF. The CDR3 DNA reads as TGTGCCAGCAGCAGATTCTTGGGGGGTTCTGAAGCTTTCTTT.

This clonotype was observed a handful of times. The chain is built from TRBV7-8 and TRBJ2-7; 11 bases agree with TRBD2. CDR1 and CDR2 from the germline V gene are SGHVS and FQNEAQ. This CDR3 contains 16 residues. Unmatched junction bases numbered 3, after V lost 0 bases and J lost 2 bases. CDR3 coding DNA: TGTGCCAGCAGCTTAGCCCTAGCGGGGGGACCCTACGAGCAGTACGTC. Amino acid sequence: CASSLALAGGPYEQYV.

This clonotype has only a few counts. The V and J genes are TRBV20-1 and TRBJ2-7; D unclear. The CDR3 extends over 12 amino acids. The V gene lost 6 bases and the J gene lost 1 base, with 10 bases spanning the gap. Germline-derived CDR1 and CDR2 are DFQATT and SNEGSKA (reference sequence). The CDR3 DNA sequence: TGCAGTGCCCGAGATATGTCCTACGAGCAGTACGTC. Translation gives CSARDMSYEQYV.

This clonotype turned up a few times. V usage is TRBV16 and J usage is TRBJ1-6; D may be TRBD1 (5 bases). The CDR3 extends over 16 amino acids. CDR1 and CDR2 from the germline V gene are KGHSY and FQNENV. V was shortened by 0 bases and J by 10 bases, with 16 bases between the two germline ends. The CDR3 loop reads CASSQSAKQGGSPLHF. The DNA of the CDR3 is TGTGCCAGCAGCCAATCAGCGAAGCAGGGAGGGTCACCCCTCCACTTT.

This clonotype was counted ten times or more. The chain uses TRBV11-2 and TRBJ2-1; D is unclear. Germline lookup yields CDR1 SGHAT and CDR2 FQNNGV. The CDR3 is made up of 13 amino acids. V lost 3 bases and J 4 bases, leaving 7 bases between the germline ends. The CDR3 DNA reads TGTGCCAGCAGCTTTGCTGCTTACAATGAGCAGTTCTTC. Its protein is CASSFAAYNEQFF.

V usage is TRBV7-9 and J usage is TRBJ2-1; 9 bases match TRBD1. The trim removed 4 bases at V and 1 base at J, leaving 5 bases unmatched. This CDR3 spans 16 amino acids. The germline CDR1 and CDR2 sequences are SEHNR and FQNEAQ (reference sequence). CDR3: CASSSPGTGSYNEQFF. CDR3 sequence (DNA): TGTGCCAGCAGCTCCCCTGGGACAGGGTCCTACAATGAGCAGTTCTTC. The whole variable domain, remainder taken from reference TRBV7-9 and TRBJ2-1, is DTGVSQNPRHKITKRGQNVTFRCDPISEHNRLYWYRQTLGQGPEFLTYFQNEAQLEKSRLLSDRFSAERPKGSFSTLEIQRTEQGDSAMYLCASSSPGTGSYNEQFFGPGTRLTVL.

This sequence joins TRBV9 and TRBJ2-2; the D is unclear. CDR1 is SGDLS and CDR2 is YYNGEE in the germline V gene. The V end was cut by 0 bases, the J end by 6 bases, with 6 bases between. This CDR3 is 13 amino acids long. Here the CDR3 DNA reads TGTGCCAGCAGCGTAGGGATCCCCGGGGAGCTGTTTTTT. Translation: CASSVGIPGELFF.

The V gene is TRBV20-1, the J gene TRBJ2-1; TRBD1 or TRBD2 may be the D gene (6 bases each). This CDR3 is 20 amino acids long. The V end lost 3 bases, the J end lost 2 bases, and 29 bases lay between the germline ends. The germline CDR1 and CDR2 sequences are DFQATT and SNEGSKA (reference sequence). The CDR3 DNA reads as TGCAGTGCTAGCCCCCAGGGCAGGGGTAGAAGCGGGCTCACCTACAATGAGCAGTTCTTC. Translated: CSASPQGRGRSGLTYNEQFF.

This clonotype turned up a few times. This chain links TRBV7-9 with TRBJ2-1; D is possibly TRBD1 (6 bases). The CDR3 covers 16 residues. The V end lost 3 bases, the J end lost 6 bases, and 18 bases lay between the germline ends. Germline V gives CDR1 SEHNR, CDR2 FQNEAQ (reference sequence). CDR3 region: CASSLFQGRTVNEQFF. The CDR3 DNA is TGTGCCAGCAGCTTGTTCCAGGGGCGAACGGTCAATGAGCAGTTCTTC.

The sample holds many counts of this clonotype. The chain employs TRBV5-1 and TRBJ2-5, with 9 positions matching TRBD1. V trimming: 4 bases; J trimming: 4 bases; junction bases outside the gene matches: 14. The CDR3 length is 17 residues. Germline lookup yields CDR1 SGHRS and CDR2 YFSETQ. The CDR3 here is CASSPKLTGGSRETQYF. CDR3 nucleotides: TGCGCCAGCAGCCCAAAATTGACAGGGGGATCTAGAGAGACCCAGTACTTC.

This clonotype has more than one count but fewer than ten. V is TRBV12-3 or TRBV12-4 and J is TRBJ1-6; D is possibly TRBD1 (5 bases). The CDR3 sequence is 12 residues long. Trimming shortened V by 10 bases and J by 13 bases, and 17 bases separated the two germline ends. The CDR3 protein is CATRGQGRPLHF. The CDR3 DNA reads TGTGCCACACGTGGGCAGGGTAGGCCCCTCCACTTT.

This clonotype was seen only a few times. The chain has TRBV20-1 and TRBJ2-7, with TRBD1 matching 10 bases. This CDR3 is built from 16 residues. The V gene's germline CDR1 is DFQATT and CDR2 SNEGSKA (reference sequence). V lost 3 bases, J lost 6 bases, and 14 bases stayed unmatched. CDR3 nucleotides: TGCAGTGCTAGTGTCGTTGGTTGGACAGGGGGATTCGAGCAGTACTTC. Encoded protein: CSASVVGWTGGFEQYF.

CDR3 amino acids: CASSFDATYEQYF. The CDR3 coding sequence is TGCGCCAGCAGTTTCGACGCCACCTACGAGCAGTACTTC. This chain uses TRBV5-1 with TRBJ2-7; D is undetermined. The germline V gene encodes CDR1 SGHRS and CDR2 YFSETQ. The CDR3 is made up of 13 amino acids. The ends were cut back, 5 bases at V and 2 bases at J, with 11 bases in the middle.

This rearrangement joins TRBV15 to TRBJ2-3; the match to TRBD2 covers 14 bases. The CDR3 totals 19 residues. Germline assignment: CDR1 LNHNV and CDR2 YYDKDF (reference sequence). After removal of 2 bases from V and 1 base from J, the junction contained 8 bases not matched to a gene. The CDR3 loop is CATSRKPGLAGVGTDTQYF. CDR3 DNA: TGTGCCACCAGCAGAAAGCCGGGACTAGCGGGAGTGGGCACAGATACGCAGTATTTT.

Many counts were recorded for this clonotype. The chain has TRBV20-1 and TRBJ1-2; D might be TRBD1 (5 bases). Germline-derived CDR1 and CDR2 are DFQATT and SNEGSKA (reference sequence). V dropped 1 base and J dropped 6 bases, with 18 bases sitting between them. This CDR3 has 15 residues. CDR3 nucleotides: TGCAGTGCTAGAGGGGCCGGGACCGTCTACCATGGCTACACCTTC. Translated: CSARGAGTVYHGYTF.

This clonotype was detected only a few times. The genes are TRBV5-1 and TRBJ2-2; a possible D gene is TRBD2 (5 bases). The length of the CDR3 is 16 residues. Trimming shortened V by 2 bases and J by 1 base, and 12 bases separated the two germline ends. The germline gives CDR1 SGHRS, CDR2 YFSETQ. CDR3 protein: CASSFGSGRNTGELFF. The CDR3 DNA is TGCGCCAGCAGCTTTGGTAGTGGGAGGAACACCGGGGAGCTGTTTTTT. The variable domain in full, completed from reference TRBV5-1 and TRBJ2-2, reads KAGVTQTPRYLIKTRGQQVTLSCSPISGHRSVSWYQQTPGQGLQFLFEYFSETQRNKGNFPGRFSGRQFSNSRSEMNVSTLELGDSALYLCASSFGSGRNTGELFFGEGSRLTVL.

This clonotype was seen many times. V and J are TRBV20-1 and TRBJ2-5; D not resolved. CDR1 is DFQATT and CDR2 is SNEGSKA in the germline V gene (reference sequence). The CDR3 length is 13 residues. V dropped 1 base and J dropped 0 bases, with 6 bases sitting between them. In DNA form, the CDR3 reads TGCAGTGCTAGAGTCCGAAACCAAGAGACCCAGTACTTC. Amino acids: CSARVRNQETQYF.

This clonotype came up many times. The chain employs TRBV9 and TRBJ2-1, with D maybe TRBD2 (7 bases). The CDR3 length is 15 residues. The V end was cut by 0 bases, the J end by 10 bases, with 17 bases between. CDR1 and CDR2 (germline): SGDLS, YYNGEE. The DNA for the CDR3 is TGTGCCAGCAGCGTAGAGTTGGGGGGGCATTGGGAGCAGTTCTTC. This gives the protein CASSVELGGHWEQFF.

The chain couples TRBV10-3 to TRBJ2-7; D unclear. V was shortened by 5 bases and J by 4 bases, with 15 bases between the two germline ends. Germline V gives CDR1 ENHRY, CDR2 SYGVKD. This CDR3 comprises 14 residues. CDR3 DNA: TGTGCCATCAGTCGGTCAGGTCAGATATACGAGCAGTACGTC. Protein: CAISRSGQIYEQYV.